The next 19 T cell receptor beta chains were all read from a single sample in a study of OX40 agonist ivuxolimab in advanced cancers. Generated by immunoSEQ multiplex PCR, the TCRdb table keeps only in-frame clones and is missing some. The data contain more than 20,000 clones, 88% of them seen just once; the ten biggest clones take up 9.6%. The input for sequencing was CD4+ or CD8+ T cells sorted from blood, taken in a trial of the OX40 agonist ivuxolimab. The receptors come from an adult with an advanced solid tumor such as melanoma, head and neck, liver or kidney cancer.

V usage is TRBV19 and J usage is TRBJ2-5; D is uncertain. The length of the CDR3 is 13 residues. V lost 3 bases, J lost 5 bases, and 10 bases lay in between. Germline CDR1 is LNHDA and CDR2 is SQIVND (reference sequence). The CDR3 DNA sequence: TGTGCCAGTAGTATCGGAACTGTGGAGACCCAGTACTTC. It translates to CASSIGTVETQYF.

The table lists this clone with a few counts. This rearrangement joins TRBV4-2 to TRBJ1-5; D is unresolved. From germline, CDR1 is LGHNA and CDR2 YNFKEQ. The CDR3 extends over 14 amino acids. The germline V and J ends were trimmed by 4 bases and 2 bases, with 9 bases remaining between them. The CDR3 region has the DNA TGTGCCAGCAGCCCTGGTCTGGGCAATCAGCCCCAGCATTTT. Translated, it gives CASSPGLGNQPQHF.

This chain links TRBV7-2 with TRBJ2-6; unclear D gene. This CDR3 has 14 amino acids. Trimming left V 1 base short and J 1 base short, with 2 bases between. The germline gives CDR1 SGHTA, CDR2 FQGNSA. CDR3 bases: TGTGCCAGCAGCTTAGGGTCTGGGGCCAACGTCCTGACTTTC. The encoded protein is CASSLGSGANVLTF.

This chain joins TRBV6-1 and TRBJ1-2; 7 bases are a match to TRBD1. The CDR3 spans 15 residues. CDR1 and CDR2 from the germline V gene are MNHNS and SASEGT. V trimming: 6 bases; J trimming: 0 bases; junction bases outside the gene matches: 7. The CDR3 reads CASSGRGTANYGYTF. The CDR3 bases are TGTGCCAGCAGCGGACGTGGGACAGCTAACTATGGCTACACCTTC.

Only a few counts were recorded for this clone. V usage is TRBV19 and J usage is TRBJ1-1; D unresolved. V was trimmed by 3 bases and J by 5 bases, leaving 10 bases between them. This CDR3 is built from 13 residues. Germline values: CDR1 LNHDA, CDR2 SQIVND (reference sequence). The CDR3 coding sequence is TGTGCCAGTAGTATTTGGGGTGGGACTGAAGCTTTCTTT. Protein: CASSIWGGTEAFF.

The CDR3: CASSQSGRSQETQYF. The DNA for the CDR3 is TGTGCCAGCTCTCAAAGCGGGAGGTCACAAGAGACCCAGTACTTC. J is TRBJ2-5 and V is TRBV5-4; 9 bases fit TRBD2. Unmatched junction bases numbered 9, after V lost 7 bases and J lost 2 bases. This CDR3 region has 15 residues. The germline V gene has CDR1 SGHNT and CDR2 YYREEE (reference sequence).

The genes are TRBV4-1 and TRBJ2-3; no clear D. Trimming left V 0 bases short and J 9 bases short, with 16 bases between. CDR3 length: 15 amino acids. Germline CDR1 MGHRA, CDR2 YSYEKL. The CDR3 protein is CASSQDYTPSVTQYF. The CDR3 coding sequence is TGCGCCAGCAGCCAAGACTATACCCCATCCGTCACGCAGTATTTT.

The rearrangement joins TRBV4-2 to TRBJ2-2; D not certain. From germline, CDR1 is LGHNA and CDR2 YNFKEQ. CDR3 length: 14 amino acids. Trimming stripped 1 base from V and 3 bases from J, with 6 bases between. The CDR3 DNA reads TGTGCCAGCAGCCAAGCCCCAGACACCGGGGAGCTGTTTTTT. Amino acids: CASSQAPDTGELFF.

This chain links TRBV7-9 with TRBJ1-5; D uncertain. Per the germline V gene, CDR1 is SEHNR and CDR2 is FQNEAQ (reference sequence). There are 15 residues in the CDR3. Trimming took off 4 bases at V and 2 bases at J, with 12 bases between the two ends. CDR3: CASSSHDGGNQPQHF. CDR3 DNA: TGTGCCAGCAGCTCCCACGACGGCGGCAATCAGCCCCAGCATTTT.

This rearrangement joins TRBV4-2 to TRBJ2-1, with TRBD2 identical over 7 bases. Unmatched junction bases numbered 5, after V lost 0 bases and J lost 0 bases. The CDR3 is made up of 17 amino acids. Germline CDR1 and CDR2: LGHNA and YNFKEQ. CDR3 residues: CASSQDPRTSSYNEQFF. The CDR3 coding sequence is TGTGCCAGCAGCCAAGATCCAAGGACTAGCTCCTACAATGAGCAGTTCTTC.

The chain uses TRBV4-1 and TRBJ2-3; the D gene could be TRBD1 or TRBD2 (6 bases each). Germline V gene data show CDR1 as MGHRA and CDR2 as YSYEKL. V was shortened by 1 base and J by 1 base, with 12 bases between the two germline ends. The CDR3 totals 16 residues. The CDR3 reads CASSQASGGRTDTQYF. The DNA for the CDR3 is TGCGCCAGCAGCCAAGCTTCCGGGGGCCGCACAGATACGCAGTATTTT.

V is TRBV27 and J is TRBJ2-1; 9 bases are a match to TRBD1. There are 17 residues in the CDR3. Trimming took 4 bases from V and 5 from J; bases not matched to a gene: 12. The V gene's germline CDR1 is MNHEY and CDR2 SMNVEV (reference sequence). The CDR3 here is CASSSGTGISPNNEQFF. The CDR3 DNA reads as TGTGCCAGCAGTTCCGGGACAGGGATTTCCCCGAACAATGAGCAGTTCTTC.

V usage is TRBV5-1 and J usage is TRBJ1-3; no definite D call. Germline CDR1 SGHRS, CDR2 YFSETQ. V lost 0 bases, J lost 0 bases, and 4 bases lay in between. The CDR3 extends over 14 amino acids. CDR3 DNA: TGCGCCAGCAGCTTGGCAGTCTCTGGAAACACCATATATTTT. As protein: CASSLAVSGNTIYF.

The J gene is TRBJ1-2, the V gene TRBV2; D not resolved. Germline V CDR1 and CDR2: SNHLY, FYNNEI. The CDR3 runs to 14 residues. With 7 bases removed from V and 5 bases from J, the gap between germline ends came to 17 bases. For the CDR3, the DNA is TGTGCCAGCAAGACTGAGGGCGGGGTTTATGGCTACACCTTC. This translates into CASKTEGGVYGYTF.

This clone was seen a single time. V gene TRBV5-5 combines with J gene TRBJ2-3; TRBD1 matches at 10 bases. J lost 0 bases, V lost 4 bases, and 14 bases had no gene match. Germline lookup yields CDR1 SGHKS and CDR2 YYEKEE (reference sequence). This CDR3 comprises 19 residues. In DNA form, the CDR3 reads TGTGCCAGCAGCCGAAATCCGGGACAGGGGTTCTCTAGCACAGATACGCAGTATTTT. Protein: CASSRNPGQGFSSTDTQYF.

The rearrangement uses TRBV6-5 and TRBJ2-7; D is unresolved. V was pared by 4 bases and J by 4 bases, with 5 bases between. The germline V gene has CDR1 MNHEY and CDR2 SVGAGI. The CDR3 runs to 11 residues. CDR3 loop: CASSSAYEQYF. In nucleotides, the CDR3 is TGTGCCAGCAGTTCTGCTTACGAGCAGTACTTC.

About this clone itself: One end of the junction is discordant with germline, which a read error may explain. This chain connects TRBV7-7 to TRBJ2-7, with a possible D match to TRBD1 (5 bases). Looked up from germline, CDR1 is SSHAT and CDR2 is FNYEAQ (reference sequence). The CDR3 extends over 15 amino acids. The CDR3 protein is CASSSAAAGLGEQYF. DNA for the CDR3: TGTGCTAGCAGTTCCGCCGCCGCAGGGCTAGGCGAGCAGTACTTC.

The genes are TRBV7-9 and TRBJ1-2; D may be TRBD1 (6 bases). Trimming left V 7 bases short and J 8 bases short, with 17 bases between. The CDR3 spans 13 residues. Looked up from germline, CDR1 is SEHNR and CDR2 is FQNEAQ (reference sequence). The CDR3 sequence is CASTNMQQGGYTF. The CDR3 DNA reads TGTGCCAGCACCAATATGCAACAGGGCGGCTACACCTTC. Supplemented by reference TRBV7-9 and TRBJ1-2, the full variable domain reads DTGVSQNPRHKITKRGQNVTFRCDPISEHNRLYWYRQTLGQGPEFLTYFQNEAQLEKSRLLSDRFSAERPKGSFSTLEIQRTEQGDSAMYLCASTNMQQGGYTFGSGTRLTVV.

The V and J genes are TRBV18 and TRBJ2-7; 7 bases match TRBD1. Germline trimming cut 1 base from V and 5 bases from J; bases unmatched to any gene: 8. Per germline, CDR1 KGHSH and CDR2 LQKENI. The CDR3 loop spans 15 amino acids. The CDR3 bases are TGTGCCAGCTCACCACTCGCTCAGGGGGTAGACGAGCAGTACTTC. Translated, it gives CASSPLAQGVDEQYF.